Shown below are 21 T cell receptor beta chains from a single sample sequenced in a study of control samples from healthy donors and cancer patients. The method was immunoSEQ multiplex PCR; TCRdb's version includes in-frame clones alone and lacks a portion of them. Of 200,000 to 250,000 clones listed, roughly 94% are singletons. The sample comprised blood. The receptor source for this set is a man in his fifties in good health.

The chain carries TRBV10-3 and TRBJ2-1, with 8 positions matching TRBD1. CDR3 size: 15 residues. CDR1 and CDR2 from the germline V gene are ENHRY and SYGVKD. Trimming removed 4 bases from V and 0 bases from J; junction bases left unmatched: 2. CDR3 in DNA: TGTGCCATCAGTGTTCAGGGGGCCTCCTACAATGAGCAGTTCTTC. This sequence encodes CAISVQGASYNEQFF.

The sample holds one count of this clone. This chain joins TRBV5-1 and TRBJ1-1; no reliable D call. The CDR3 is 18 amino acids. Germline lookup yields CDR1 SGHRS and CDR2 YFSETQ. V shed 2 bases and J shed 1 base, with 21 bases lying between them. CDR3 sequence reads: CASSFSWSGGRGNTEAFF. CDR3 bases: TGCGCCAGCAGCTTTTCGTGGTCTGGTGGGCGGGGGAACACTGAAGCTTTCTTT.

In the case of this clone: Other DNA sequences in the sample encode the same CDR3. This chain joins TRBV30 and TRBJ1-1; D remains ambiguous. Deletions cut 1 base from V and 1 base from J, with 4 bases between. This CDR3 is 12 amino acids long. Per germline, CDR1 GTSNPN and CDR2 SVGIG (reference sequence). The CDR3 region is CAWSGGNTEAFF. Written as DNA, the CDR3 is TGTGCCTGGAGTGGGGGGAACACTGAAGCTTTCTTT.

J is TRBJ1-2 and V is TRBV9; D gene uncertain. The germline V gene encodes CDR1 SGDLS and CDR2 YYNGEE. This CDR3 contains 15 residues. V gave up 0 bases and J gave up 4 bases, with 13 bases separating them. The CDR3: CASSVDPSVGYGYTF. DNA of the CDR3: TGTGCCAGCAGCGTAGATCCGTCAGTTGGCTATGGCTACACCTTC.

This chain joins TRBV9 and TRBJ2-1; the D gene could be TRBD1 or TRBD2 (5 bases each). Germline CDR1 reads SGDLS; CDR2 reads YYNGEE. The CDR3 runs 17 residues. Trimming pared 4 bases from V and 7 bases from J, leaving 24 bases between. In DNA, the CDR3 is TGTGCCAGCAGCACCCATTCCGGGACGGCATACCTTAATGAGCAGTTCTTC. As protein: CASSTHSGTAYLNEQFF. Supplemented by reference TRBV9 and TRBJ2-1, the full variable domain reads DSGVTQTPKHLITATGQRVTLRCSPRSGDLSVYWYQQSLDQGLQFLIQYYNGEERAKGNILERFSAQQFPDLHSELNLSSLELGDSALYFCASSTHSGTAYLNEQFFGPGTRLTVL.

The CDR3 sequence is CSVASSYEQYF. The CDR3 DNA reads TGCAGCGTGGCCTCGAGTTACGAGCAGTACTTC. The chain carries TRBV29-1 and TRBJ2-7; no clear D gene. Looked up from germline, CDR1 is SQVTM and CDR2 is ANQGSEA. Between the trimmed V and J ends, which lost 6 bases and 4 bases, there was a span of 10 bases. The CDR3 length is 11 residues.

This sequence joins TRBV2 and TRBJ2-1; 9 bases are a match to TRBD1. CDR3 length equals 13 residues. V shed 8 bases, J shed 9 bases, and the junction held 8 bases outside the gene matches. Germline CDR1 reads SNHLY; CDR2 reads FYNNEI. CDR3 sequence (DNA): TGTGCCAGCGATAGGGACAGGGTTGCTGAGCAGTTCTTC. Translated: CASDRDRVAEQFF.

This chain links TRBV6-4 with TRBJ2-7, with 13 bases matching TRBD2. This CDR3 comprises 18 residues. V shed 0 bases, J shed 5 bases, and the junction held 10 bases outside the gene matches. From germline, CDR1 is MRHNA and CDR2 SNTAGT. Here the CDR3 DNA reads TGTGCCAGCAGTGACTCGAAGAGACTAGCGGGGGGACTTGACGAGCAGTACGTC. Protein: CASSDSKRLAGGLDEQYV.

This clone has more than one count but fewer than ten. V usage is TRBV6-5 and J usage is TRBJ1-1; maybe TRBD1 (6 bases). The CDR3 totals 13 residues. Trimming removed 0 bases from V and 12 bases from J, with 14 bases in between. Germline CDR1 is MNHEY and CDR2 is SVGAGI. The CDR3 protein is CASSYSTGQLTFF. The CDR3 DNA reads as TGTGCCAGCAGTTACTCGACTGGACAGCTGACTTTCTTT.

V and J are TRBV11-2 and TRBJ1-2, with D tentatively TRBD1 (5 bases). Germline values: CDR1 SGHAT, CDR2 FQNNGV. The CDR3 is 14 amino acids. The V and J ends lost 0 bases and 8 bases respectively, with 13 bases between them. CDR3 DNA sequence: TGTGCCAGCAGCTTAGAGGCAGGGTACGGCGGCTACACCTTC. Protein sequence: CASSLEAGYGGYTF. The full variable domain, completed using reference TRBV11-2 and TRBJ1-2, is EAGVAQSPRYKIIEKRQSVAFWCNPISGHATLYWYQQILGQGPKLLIQFQNNGVVDDSQLPKDRFSAERLKGVDSTLKIQPAKLEDSAVYLCASSLEAGYGGYTFGSGTRLTVV.

The chain is built from TRBV3-1 (or the pseudogene TRBV3-2) and TRBJ2-7, with D uncertain. The CDR3 totals 15 residues. V lost 1 base, J lost 0 bases, and 10 bases lay in between. The germline CDR1 and CDR2 sequences are LGHDT and YNNKEL (reference sequence). CDR3 nucleotides: TGTGCCAGCAGCCAAGGGGCCTTGAGCTCCTACGAGCAGTACGTC. Translated: CASSQGALSSYEQYV.

The rearrangement joins TRBV5-1 to TRBJ2-3; D perhaps matches TRBD2 (6 bases). The ends were cut back, 5 bases at V and 0 bases at J, with 16 bases in the middle. The CDR3 covers 16 residues. Germline V lookup: CDR1 SGHRS, CDR2 YFSETQ. DNA for the CDR3: TGCGCCAGCAGACTAATACCTAGCGTTAGCACAGATACGCAGTATTTT. It specifies CASRLIPSVSTDTQYF. Full variable domain (rest looked up from reference TRBV5-1 and TRBJ2-3): KAGVTQTPRYLIKTRGQQVTLSCSPISGHRSVSWYQQTPGQGLQFLFEYFSETQRNKGNFPGRFSGRQFSNSRSEMNVSTLELGDSALYLCASRLIPSVSTDTQYFGPGTRLTVL.

This clone has just a few counts. Within the sample, other DNA sequences also encode this same CDR3. V usage is TRBV6-4 and J usage is TRBJ1-1; D is possibly TRBD1 (6 bases). The V gene lost 2 bases and the J gene lost 4 bases, with 11 bases spanning the gap. The germline V gene encodes CDR1 MRHNA and CDR2 SNTAGT. This CDR3 is 14 amino acids long. In DNA, the CDR3 is TGTGCCAGCAGTGACACTTCCAGGGGCACTGAAGCTTTCTTT. This translates into CASSDTSRGTEAFF.

V gene TRBV5-1 combines with J gene TRBJ2-3; D is unresolved. This CDR3 spans 14 amino acids. V dropped 0 bases and J dropped 6 bases, with 11 bases sitting between them. The germline gives CDR1 SGHRS, CDR2 YFSETQ. The CDR3 bases are TGCGCCAGCAGCTTGGAGCCAGCGCCGGATACGCAGTATTTT. This translates into CASSLEPAPDTQYF.

The chain couples TRBV28 to TRBJ1-2, with D hard to call. Germline loops: CDR1 MDHEN, CDR2 SYDVKM. The CDR3 is 12 residues long. V gave up 3 bases and J gave up 8 bases, with 10 bases separating them. CDR3 protein: CASSLGRQGYTF. In DNA form, the CDR3 reads TGTGCCAGCAGTTTGGGTAGGCAGGGCTACACCTTC.

The chain carries TRBV7-2 and TRBJ2-7, with D maybe TRBD2 (6 bases). Germline V gene sequence: CDR1 SGHTA, CDR2 FQGNSA. CDR3 size: 15 residues. V was clipped by 1 base and J by 2 bases, with 12 bases between them. The chain's CDR3 is CASSLGRGRTYEQYF. The DNA of the CDR3 is TGTGCCAGCAGCTTAGGGCGGGGCCGGACCTACGAGCAGTACTTC.

CDR3 residues: CASSPIGSAHNEQFF. CDR3 in DNA: TGTGCCAGCAGCCCCATAGGTAGCGCCCACAATGAGCAGTTCTTC. The rearrangement links TRBV28 to TRBJ2-1, with D maybe TRBD2 (5 bases). The CDR3 extends over 15 amino acids. V shed 6 bases and J shed 5 bases, with 17 bases lying between them. Germline loops: CDR1 MDHEN, CDR2 SYDVKM.

The chain joins TRBV27 to TRBJ2-7; 7 bases agree with TRBD2. The V segment lost 3 bases and the J segment 3 bases; nucleotides outside the gene matches: 2. CDR1 and CDR2 (germline): MNHEY, SMNVEV (reference sequence). The CDR3 totals 13 residues. The CDR3 DNA follows: TGTGCCAGCAGTTTTGGGAGGGGCTACGAGCAGTACGTC. Translated, it gives CASSFGRGYEQYV.

Only one count was recorded for this clone. The chain carries TRBV18 and TRBJ1-1, with 10 bases fitting TRBD1. Trimming at V came to 3 bases and at J to 7 bases, leaving 5 bases not matched to a gene. Germline lookup yields CDR1 KGHSH and CDR2 LQKENI. The CDR3 runs to 14 residues. This CDR3 reads CASSPGQGVGEAFF. The CDR3, as DNA: TGTGCCAGCTCACCTGGACAGGGGGTCGGTGAAGCTTTCTTT.

The chain couples TRBV10-1 to TRBJ2-1; D possibly matches TRBD1 or TRBD2 (6 bases each). The CDR3 has 16 residues. V lost 0 bases to trimming and J lost 0 bases, with 9 bases between them. Germline lookup yields CDR1 WNHNN and CDR2 SYGVQD (reference sequence). The CDR3 region is CASSESKGGSYNEQFF. For the CDR3, the DNA is TGCGCCAGCAGTGAGTCGAAGGGGGGCTCCTACAATGAGCAGTTCTTC.

The CDR3 coding sequence is TGTGCCAGCAGCCTGGACGGGTCTAGCACAGATACGCAGTATTTT. It codes for CASSLDGSSTDTQYF. The genes are TRBV7-2 and TRBJ2-3; D call uncertain. The V end was cut by 5 bases, the J end by 0 bases, with 12 bases between. The CDR3 consists of 15 residues. Per germline, CDR1 SGHTA and CDR2 FQGNSA.